The 24 T cell receptor beta chains given below trace back to one sample, sequenced in a study of OX40 agonist ivuxolimab in advanced cancers. TCRdb keeps only in-frame clones here, not all; method: immunoSEQ multiplex PCR. The data show roughly 62,000 clones, with about 88% seen just once and about 5.1% held by the top ten. Sequenced material: CD4+ or CD8+ T cells sorted from blood, taken in a trial of the OX40 agonist ivuxolimab. The source of these receptors is an adult with an advanced solid tumor such as melanoma, head and neck, liver or kidney cancer.

The chain carries TRBV28 and TRBJ2-7; 8 positions agree with TRBD2. Germline CDR1 and CDR2: MDHEN and SYDVKM. V dropped 6 bases and J dropped 2; count of bases not matched to a gene: 9. The CDR3 is made up of 15 amino acids. In nucleotides, the CDR3 is TGTGCCAGCAGCCCAGCGGGAGCTATGGCCTACGAGCAGTACTTC. This gives the protein CASSPAGAMAYEQYF.

The V gene is TRBV14, the J gene TRBJ2-3; D might be TRBD1 (6 bases). Germline CDR1 reads SGHDN; CDR2 reads FVKESK. The CDR3 runs to 15 residues. Trimming removed 4 bases at V and 0 bases at J, with 11 bases between. This chain's CDR3 is CASSLNRVSTDTQYF. As DNA, the CDR3 is TGTGCCAGCAGCCTCAACAGGGTCAGCACAGATACGCAGTATTTT.

The CDR3 region is CASSPRGATGDTDTQYF. As DNA, the CDR3 is TGTGCCAGCTCACCCCGCGGGGCGACAGGGGACACAGATACGCAGTATTTT. The gene calls are TRBV18 and TRBJ2-3; 8 bases match TRBD1. The length of the CDR3 is 17 residues. V shed 3 bases, J shed 2 bases, and the junction held 10 bases outside the gene matches. Germline V gene lookup returns CDR1 KGHSH and CDR2 LQKENI.

The chain couples TRBV5-5 to TRBJ2-3, with D perhaps assigned TRBD1 or TRBD2 (6 bases each). Trimming pared 3 bases from V and 2 bases from J, leaving 19 bases between. The CDR3 spans 17 residues. Germline V gene sequence: CDR1 SGHKS, CDR2 YYEKEE (reference sequence). The CDR3 bases are TGTGCCAGCAGCTATCAGCGGCCCGGGGGCCCCACAGATACGCAGTATTTT. Encoded protein: CASSYQRPGGPTDTQYF. Looking up the rest from reference TRBV5-5 and TRBJ2-3 gives the full variable domain: DAGVTQSPTHLIKTRGQQVTLRCSPISGHKSVSWYQQVLGQGPQFIFQYYEKEERGRGNFPDRFSARQFPNYSSELNVNALLLGDSALYLCASSYQRPGGPTDTQYFGPGTRLTVL.

V is TRBV11-3 and J is TRBJ2-6; D is unresolved. V was cut by 2 bases and J by 2 bases, with 7 bases left in between. The germline CDR1 and CDR2 sequences are SGHNT and YENEEA. The CDR3 runs to 15 residues. The CDR3 coding sequence is TGTGCCAGCAGCTTATCTCCGACTGGGGCCAACGTCCTGACTTTC. Protein sequence: CASSLSPTGANVLTF.

This chain connects TRBV11-3 to TRBJ2-2; 8 bases map to TRBD2. The V segment lost 5 bases and the J segment 4 bases; nucleotides outside the gene matches: 9. The germline V gene has CDR1 SGHNT and CDR2 YENEEA. The CDR3 sequence is 16 residues long. The CDR3 DNA reads TGTGCCAGCAGCCCTTTAGCGGGAACATTCACCGGGGAGCTGTTTTTT. It is translated as CASSPLAGTFTGELFF. Filled out from reference TRBV11-3 and TRBJ2-2, the complete variable domain reads EAGVVQSPRYKIIEKKQPVAFWCNPISGHNTLYWYLQNLGQGPELLIRYENEEAVDDSQLPKDRFSAERLKGVDSTLKIQPAELGDSAVYLCASSPLAGTFTGELFFGEGSRLTVL.

The chain employs TRBV18 and TRBJ2-7; D may be TRBD1 or TRBD2 (5 bases each). The germline CDR1 and CDR2 sequences are KGHSH and LQKENI. The CDR3 is made up of 13 amino acids. V lost 5 bases to trimming and J lost 5 bases, with 13 bases between them. CDR3 in DNA: TGTGCCAGCTCATCGGGCCGGGACGACGAGCAGTACTTC. This gives the protein CASSSGRDDEQYF.

The chain recombines TRBV15 with TRBJ1-1, with a tentative D call TRBD1 (5 bases). CDR3 length: 12 amino acids. Trimming stripped 9 bases from V and 2 bases from J, with 10 bases between. Germline assignment: CDR1 LNHNV and CDR2 YYDKDF (reference sequence). This CDR3 reads CATGGFNTEAFF. DNA for the CDR3: TGTGCCACTGGGGGGTTTAACACTGAAGCTTTCTTT.

This rearrangement joins TRBV13 to TRBJ2-7; the match to TRBD1 covers 9 bases. Germline V gene lookup returns CDR1 PRHDT and CDR2 FYEKMQ (reference sequence). The CDR3 extends over 18 amino acids. J was trimmed by 3 bases and V by 5 bases; bases with no gene match: 17. The CDR3 sequence is CASSPMDPGTGKVYEQYF. For the CDR3, the DNA is TGTGCCAGCAGCCCCATGGACCCGGGGACAGGGAAGGTCTACGAGCAGTACTTC.

Note on this clone: Its ends do not fully match the called genes, so a read error is possible. The rearrangement uses TRBV29-1 and TRBJ2-7; D not resolved. The CDR3 contains 12 residues. Germline CDR1 and CDR2: SQVTM and ANQGSEA. The CDR3: CSVEGASYEQYF. For the CDR3, the DNA is TGCAGCGTGGAAGGTGCTTCCTACGAGCAGTACTTC.

This clone showed up just a few times. The chain couples TRBV7-9 to TRBJ2-7; possible D gene TRBD1, 6 bases. This CDR3 is 13 amino acids long. Germline V lookup: CDR1 SEHNR, CDR2 FQNEAQ (reference sequence). The V gene lost 0 bases and the J gene lost 5 bases, with 8 bases spanning the gap. The DNA of the CDR3 is TGTGCCAGCAGCTTAGCTGCAGGGGACGAGCAGTACTTC. Amino acids: CASSLAAGDEQYF.

The V and J genes are TRBV10-3 and TRBJ1-1, with 9 bases fitting TRBD1. The CDR3 extends over 14 amino acids. V lost 3 bases to trimming and J lost 8 bases; unmatched junction nucleotides: 7. Germline loops: CDR1 ENHRY, CDR2 SYGVKD. CDR3 in amino acids: CAISDLDRGFEAFF. The CDR3 nucleotides read TGTGCCATCAGTGACCTGGACAGGGGCTTCGAAGCTTTCTTT.

V gene TRBV28 combines with J gene TRBJ1-1; TRBD1 is a possible D gene (5 bases). This CDR3 is 13 amino acids long. The germline V gene has CDR1 MDHEN and CDR2 SYDVKM. V was trimmed by 7 bases and J by 2 bases, leaving 11 bases between them. The CDR3 DNA follows: TGTGCCAGCACCAGAGACAGCAACACTGAAGCTTTCTTT. Translation: CASTRDSNTEAFF.

This chain joins TRBV5-4 and TRBJ1-1; 7 nucleotides agree with TRBD1. This CDR3 comprises 14 residues. Germline trimming cut 4 bases from V and 5 bases from J; bases unmatched to any gene: 8. The germline gives CDR1 SGHNT, CDR2 YYREEE (reference sequence). CDR3 in DNA: TGTGCCAGCAGCCTAGACAGGGATGGGACTGAAGCTTTCTTT. This codes for CASSLDRDGTEAFF. Based on the CDR3 plus reference TRBV5-4 and TRBJ1-1, the full variable domain is ETGVTQSPTHLIKTRGQQVTLRCSSQSGHNTVSWYQQALGQGPQFIFQYYREEENGRGNFPPRFSGLQFPNYSSELNVNALELDDSALYLCASSLDRDGTEAFFGQGTRLTVV.

This rearrangement joins TRBV19 to TRBJ2-1, with TRBD2 identical over 9 bases. Losses at the gene ends were 3 bases for V and 7 bases for J; bases not matched to a gene: 10. The length of the CDR3 is 16 residues. CDR1 is LNHDA, CDR2 SQIVND, per germline (reference sequence). CDR3 amino acids: CASSMAGTSLFNEQFF. CDR3 nucleotide sequence: TGTGCCAGTAGTATGGCCGGGACTAGCTTATTTAATGAGCAGTTCTTC.

The rearrangement links TRBV7-2 to TRBJ2-3; D not resolved. The germline CDR1 and CDR2 sequences are SGHTA and FQGNSA. Between the trimmed V and J ends, which lost 7 bases and 0 bases, there was a span of 11 bases. The CDR3 is 14 residues long. The CDR3 loop is CASTEGPSTDTQYF. CDR3 nucleotide sequence: TGTGCCAGCACCGAAGGACCAAGCACAGATACGCAGTATTTT. Supplemented by reference TRBV7-2 and TRBJ2-3, the full variable domain reads GAGVSQSPSNKVTEKGKDVELRCDPISGHTALYWYRQSLGQGLEFLIYFQGNSAPDKSGLPSDRFSAERTGGSVSTLTIQRTQQEDSAVYLCASTEGPSTDTQYFGPGTRLTVL.

This clone was observed once. This chain joins TRBV5-1 and TRBJ2-4, with TRBD2 identical over 7 bases. The CDR3 has 15 residues. Germline loops: CDR1 SGHRS, CDR2 YFSETQ. V gave up 5 bases and J gave up 6 bases; unmatched junction bases: 11. CDR3 amino acids: CASSILGLIINIQYF. For the CDR3, the DNA is TGCGCCAGCAGTATCCTGGGACTAATAATAAACATTCAGTACTTC.

This chain links TRBV5-1 with TRBJ2-5; no clear D. Germline-derived CDR1 and CDR2 are SGHRS and YFSETQ. The CDR3 extends over 14 amino acids. The V and J ends lost 0 bases and 2 bases respectively, with 8 bases between them. The CDR3 nucleotides read TGCGCCAGCAGCTTGGAAGCGTCTCAAGAGACCCAGTACTTC. Translation gives CASSLEASQETQYF.

V gene TRBV6-4 combines with J gene TRBJ2-3; 10 bases agree with TRBD2. Germline CDR1 is MRHNA and CDR2 is SNTAGT. After removal of 8 bases from V and 8 bases from J, the junction contained 7 bases not matched to a gene. This CDR3 has 13 residues. CDR3 residues: CASEEREGGTQYF. In nucleotides, the CDR3 is TGTGCCAGCGAAGAGCGGGAGGGTGGTACGCAGTATTTT.

This sequence joins TRBV4-2 and TRBJ1-1; D gene unclear. This CDR3 spans 16 amino acids. Trimming left V 1 base short and J 0 bases short, with 12 bases between. The germline V gene encodes CDR1 LGHNA and CDR2 YNFKEQ. CDR3 sequence reads: CASSQVPDGMNTEAFF. In DNA, the CDR3 is TGTGCCAGCAGCCAAGTCCCGGACGGAATGAACACTGAAGCTTTCTTT.

The rearrangement links TRBV28 to TRBJ1-2; D ambiguous. The V gene lost 4 bases and the J gene lost 0 bases, with 15 bases spanning the gap. The length of the CDR3 is 16 residues. Germline V lookup: CDR1 MDHEN, CDR2 SYDVKM. The CDR3 region is CASSSGGRPANYGYTF. Written as DNA, the CDR3 is TGTGCCAGCAGTTCTGGTGGCAGGCCGGCTAACTATGGCTACACCTTC.

This sequence joins TRBV28 and TRBJ1-6; D gene uncertain. CDR3 length: 12 amino acids. Germline assignment: CDR1 MDHEN and CDR2 SYDVKM. Trimming shortened V by 7 bases and J by 5 bases, and 6 bases separated the two germline ends. CDR3 protein: CASKVDNSPLHF. The CDR3 DNA reads TGTGCCAGCAAGGTAGATAATTCACCCCTCCACTTT.

The chain links TRBV27 to TRBJ1-6, with TRBD1 identical over 7 bases. Germline V gene data show CDR1 as MNHEY and CDR2 as SMNVEV (reference sequence). V shed 0 bases, J shed 3 bases, and the junction held 5 bases outside the gene matches. The length of the CDR3 is 17 residues. CDR3 DNA sequence: TGTGCCAGCAGTTTATCCGTCGGACAGGTCTATAATTCACCCCTCCACTTT. Residues: CASSLSVGQVYNSPLHF.

This chain joins TRBV19 and TRBJ2-7, with TRBD2 identical over 7 bases. Losses at the gene ends were 7 bases for V and 2 bases for J; bases not matched to a gene: 17. CDR1 is LNHDA, CDR2 SQIVND, per germline (reference sequence). CDR3 length: 17 amino acids. The DNA of the CDR3 is TGTGCCAGTACTCCCCGCCTAGGGCTAGCGGAACCCTACGAGCAGTACTTC. Amino acids: CASTPRLGLAEPYEQYF. The full variable domain, in which reference TRBV19 and TRBJ2-7 provide the parts outside the CDR3, is DGGITQSPKYLFRKEGQNVTLSCEQNLNHDAMYWYRQDPGQGLRLIYYSQIVNDFQKGDIAEGYSVSREKKESFPLTVTSAQKNPTAFYLCASTPRLGLAEPYEQYFGPGTRLTVT.